The sample holds one count of the clone carrying this T cell receptor beta chain. Its antigen is not identified. This sample is drawn from a study of CD8+CD57+ T cells in acquired aplastic anemia. Study-wide context: Mean yield of DNA from sorted CD4+ and CD8+ cells was approximately 3 ug.

Study-wide points: Patients and controls shared just under 30 CD8+ CDR3 sequences. No significant patient-versus-control difference appeared in CD8+ Simpson's diversity.

It was patients with CD8+CD57+ cell expansion by flow cytometry who were chosen for sequencing. Sampling of blood occurred while the patients had still received no therapy. CDR3 and TCR beta VDJ profiling relied on genomic DNA as the template. TCRdb recomputed calls from the reads with MiXCR, one row per CDR3 protein. The data show more than 150,000 distinct CDR3 sequences, less than 50% seen once. Specimen: sorted CD4+, CD8+, or CD8+CD57+ T cells (not recorded which) from PBMCs. This clonotype was sampled from a human donor with aplastic anemia.

The CDR3 DNA follows: TGCAGTGCTAGTGAGACAGGGGTCCCCTACGAGCAGTACTTC. This gives the protein CSASETGVPYEQYF. The gene calls are TRBV20-1 and TRBJ2-7, with 8 bases matching TRBD1. Unmatched junction bases numbered 6, after V lost 3 bases and J lost 2 bases. This CDR3 spans 14 amino acids. Looked up from germline, CDR1 is DFQATT and CDR2 is SNEGSKA (reference sequence).